This TCR beta chain was recovered during a study of CD8 T cells in Susac syndrome. The CDR3 runs 18 residues. Trimming took 0 bases from V and 12 from J; bases not matched to a gene: 19. The V gene's germline CDR1 is LNHDA and CDR2 SQIVND (reference sequence). Reverse transcription used about 0.45 to 1 ug RNA and random hexamers. Amplification of TCR beta CDR3 used immunoSEQ multiplex PCR across 54 Vbeta and 13 Jbeta. Each CDR3 protein is one row after TCRdb ran MiXCR on the immunoSEQ multiplex PCR reads. Among around 130,000 distinct CDR3 sequences listed, about 90% were seen once. The multiple sclerosis controls were treatment-naive patients with relapsing-remitting disease that was stable or active. TEMRA cells were enriched by FACS, while CD8+ and CD4+ T cells were obtained through a negative isolation that was performed magnetically. The count of this clonotype is one.

This receptor was obtained from a human donor with multiple sclerosis. Sequencing was performed on CD8+ T cells from PBMCs. V usage is TRBV19 and J usage is TRBJ2-4, with 8 bases aligning to TRBD2. Here the CDR3 reads CASSIDRRLRGGKVNQYF. The CDR3 bases are TGTGCCAGTAGTATAGATCGGCGGCTACGGGGGGGAAAAGTGAATCAGTACTTC.